This T cell receptor (beta chain) was identified during a study of blood T cell repertoires in COVID-19. Study details: Researchers got acute and convalescent COVID-19 samples from the United States, Italy and Spain.

All enrollees were roughly 18 to 89 years old and from roughly 26 US areas. V was clipped by 4 bases and J by 5 bases, with 17 bases between them. The length of the CDR3 is 15 residues. Looked up from germline, CDR1 is LGHDT and CDR2 is YNNKEL (reference sequence). Authors' analysis steps: Estimation of nucleated cell counts relied on the amplification of reference gene primers. Assay: immunoSEQ multiplex PCR; the TCRdb copy retains only in-frame clones and omits some. V and J calls and clone size are given by that table; D and trimming were obtained from the DNA. The table has roughly 190,000 clones, about 81% seen once.

The chain employs TRBV3-1 (or the pseudogene TRBV3-2) and TRBJ1-1; D is undetermined. This receptor was identified in a woman in her twenties or thirties who had recovered from COVID-19. Material: PBMCs or T cells enriched from blood (not recorded which). CDR3 nucleotide sequence: TGTGCCAGCAGCCCCTACGTGGAGATACATACTGAAGCTTTCTTT. It yields the protein CASSPYVEIHTEAFF.